This T cell receptor (beta chain) is from a study of blood T cells in healthy people across ages. Isolated PBMCs totaled at least 6.5 million in each sample. The CDR3 runs 12 residues. The germline V gene encodes CDR1 SGHAT and CDR2 FQDESV (reference sequence). V lost 3 bases and J 10 bases, leaving 10 bases between the germline ends. The table lists this clonotype with a few counts. Antigen unknown. The authors ran a second PCR of roughly 6 to 12 cycles using a sample-barcoded 5' primer and a J-beta primer mix. A template-switch adaptor containing 12 random nucleotides labeled each cDNA molecule. TCRdb fed the 5' RACE reads into MiXCR, producing one record per CDR3 protein. The sample has 1,800,000 or so distinct CDR3 sequences, roughly two fifths seen once; the top ten hold roughly 24%. Study results and limitations: It was not known whether donors were CMV positive (a possible confounder of expanded clonotype changes). Naive T cell percentage showed a strong correlation with TCR beta diversity.

This rearrangement joins TRBV11-1 to TRBJ2-1; D is ambiguous. This sequence was found in a human donor in good health. Sequencing was performed on blood. In DNA form, the CDR3 reads TGTGCCAGCAGCTTCGGGTGGCAGGAGCAGTTCTTC. Its translation is CASSFGWQEQFF.